A single sample gave rise to the 27 T cell receptor beta chains below, sequenced in a study of T cell repertoires in cytomegalovirus infection. TCRdb independently ran MiXCR on the reads; one entry per CDR3 protein. The sample includes hundreds of thousands of distinct CDR3 sequences, 35% to 40% of them seen just once. The specimen sequenced was PBMCs. These receptors were obtained from a human donor in good health (CMV status not recorded). Some clones in this sample may be carry-over from other donors' samples.

This clonotype occurred a few times. The CDR3 here is CASSLNPRRIQPQHF. The DNA of the CDR3 is TGTGCCAGCAGCTTAAATCCAAGGCGAATCCAGCCCCAGCATTTT. The genes are TRBV7-6 and TRBJ1-5; D uncertain. The CDR3 consists of 15 residues. Per the germline V gene, CDR1 is SGHVS and CDR2 is FNYEAQ. Trimming pared 2 bases from V and 7 bases from J, leaving 15 bases between. The full variable domain, rest sourced from reference TRBV7-6 and TRBJ1-5, is GAGVSQSPRYKVTKRGQDVALRCDPISGHVSLYWYRQALGQGPEFLTYFNYEAQQDKSGLPNDRFSAERPEGSISTLTIQRTEQRDSAMYRCASSLNPRRIQPQHFGDGTRLSIL.

This clonotype was seen only a few times. CDR3 sequence reads: CASSYFGTGGQETQYF. Here the CDR3 DNA reads TGTGCCAGCAGTTACTTTGGGACAGGGGGCCAAGAGACCCAGTACTTC. The chain recombines TRBV6-5 with TRBJ2-5, with 11 nucleotides matching TRBD1. With 1 base clipped from V and 1 base from J, the junction kept 2 bases outside the gene matches. The CDR3 has 16 amino acids. The germline CDR1 and CDR2 sequences are MNHEY and SVGAGI.

The V gene is TRBV6-1, the J gene TRBJ2-3; D remains ambiguous. Germline-derived CDR1 and CDR2 are MNHNS and SASEGT. Trimming pared 8 bases from V and 6 bases from J, leaving 15 bases between. This CDR3 has 13 residues. CDR3 protein: CASGNAASDTQYF. CDR3 DNA: TGTGCCAGCGGAAATGCGGCATCGGATACGCAGTATTTT.

The chain recombines TRBV7-8 with TRBJ2-1; 7 positions agree with TRBD2. In germline, CDR1 is SGHVS, CDR2 FQNEAQ. The V and J ends lost 5 bases and 5 bases, in that order; junction bases with no gene match: 9. This CDR3 is built from 15 residues. DNA of the CDR3: TGTGCCAGCAGCACCAGACTAGCAAGGGACAATGAGCAGTTCTTC. Its protein is CASSTRLARDNEQFF.

The V and J genes are TRBV20-1 and TRBJ2-7; 8 nucleotides match TRBD1. This CDR3 is built from 17 residues. Per germline, CDR1 DFQATT and CDR2 SNEGSKA (reference sequence). Trimming took 4 bases from V and 0 from J; bases not matched to a gene: 14. DNA of the CDR3: TGCAGTGCTAAGAGTTTCTTACAGGGGGGTCACTCCTACGAGCAGTACTTC. Amino acids: CSAKSFLQGGHSYEQYF.

This clonotype was picked up a small number of times. The gene calls are TRBV9 and TRBJ2-2; possibly TRBD1 or TRBD2 for D (5 bases each). The germline CDR1 and CDR2 sequences are SGDLS and YYNGEE. This CDR3 contains 16 residues. Trimming shortened V by 0 bases and J by 6 bases, and 15 bases separated the two germline ends. The CDR3 nucleotides read TGTGCCAGCAGCGTAGCTCCGGGAAAGGGGTCCGGGGAGCTGTTTTTT. Residues: CASSVAPGKGSGELFF.

This chain uses TRBV7-3 with TRBJ2-3, with 13 bases matching TRBD2. Looked up from germline, CDR1 is SGHTA and CDR2 is FQGTGA. V lost 5 bases, J lost 2 bases, and 4 bases stayed unmatched. The length of the CDR3 is 16 residues. The CDR3 DNA reads as TGTGCCAGCAGCACGACTAGCGGGGGGTTCACAGATACGCAGTATTTT. Its protein is CASSTTSGGFTDTQYF.

The V and J genes are TRBV7-2 and TRBJ2-2; D gene uncertain. The V gene's germline CDR1 is SGHTA and CDR2 FQGNSA. The CDR3 is made up of 13 amino acids. V lost 11 bases and J 6 bases, leaving 16 bases between the germline ends. This CDR3 is CAVPRASAGELFF. CDR3 coding DNA: TGTGCCGTCCCCCGCGCGTCCGCCGGGGAGCTGTTTTTT.

This clonotype showed up just a few times. The gene calls are TRBV23-1 and TRBJ2-1; 8 bases agree with TRBD2. TRBV23-1 is designated an ORF whose function remains uncertain. The CDR3 is 15 residues long. V shed 3 bases and J 1 base; nucleotides not matched to a gene: 2. CDR3: CASSHSGGSYNEQFF. In DNA form, the CDR3 reads TGCGCCAGCAGTCACAGCGGGGGATCCTACAATGAGCAGTTCTTC.

The rearrangement links TRBV5-6 to TRBJ1-2, with 8 bases aligning to TRBD1. Losses at the gene ends were 1 base for V and 5 bases for J; bases not matched to a gene: 7. The CDR3 length is 15 residues. In germline, CDR1 is SGHDT, CDR2 YYEEEE. The chain's CDR3 is CASSLIDRGTYGYTF. Here the CDR3 DNA reads TGTGCCAGCAGCTTGATCGACAGGGGAACATATGGCTACACCTTC. Together with reference TRBV5-6 and TRBJ1-2, the CDR3 gives the full variable domain: DAGVTQSPTHLIKTRGQQVTLRCSPKSGHDTVSWYQQALGQGPQFIFQYYEEEERQRGNFPDRFSGHQFPNYSSELNVNALLLGDSALYLCASSLIDRGTYGYTFGSGTRLTVV.

This clonotype was counted between two and nine times. This chain connects TRBV7-2 to TRBJ2-5; the match to TRBD2 covers 7 bases. Germline V lookup: CDR1 SGHTA, CDR2 FQGNSA. This CDR3 contains 15 residues. V lost 4 bases, J lost 1 base, and 6 bases stayed unmatched. The CDR3 nucleotides read TGTGCCAGCAGCTCCTATAGCGGGCCCCAAGAGACCCAGTACTTC. This sequence encodes CASSSYSGPQETQYF. The whole variable domain, filled in from reference TRBV7-2 and TRBJ2-5, reads GAGVSQSPSNKVTEKGKDVELRCDPISGHTALYWYRQSLGQGLEFLIYFQGNSAPDKSGLPSDRFSAERTGGSVSTLTIQRTQQEDSAVYLCASSSYSGPQETQYFGPGTRLLVL.

In its sample, this clonotype was seen many times. The CDR3 DNA reads TGTGCCAGCAGCTCGGGACAGGGGGATGGGGCCAAAAACATTCAGTACTTC. Residues: CASSSGQGDGAKNIQYF. The rearrangement links TRBV11-2 to TRBJ2-4; TRBD1 aligns across 11 bases. Per germline, CDR1 SGHAT and CDR2 FQNNGV. CDR3 size: 17 residues. V lost 4 bases to trimming and J lost 1 base; unmatched junction nucleotides: 6.

This clonotype has only a few counts. The V gene is TRBV12-3 or TRBV12-4, the J gene TRBJ2-7, with TRBD2 identical over 7 bases. Trimming removed 5 bases from V and 0 bases from J; junction bases left unmatched: 10. CDR3 size: 16 residues. The CDR3 sequence is CASSRGTGGSSYEQYF. CDR3 in DNA: TGTGCCAGCAGTCGAGGCACCGGGGGGAGCTCCTACGAGCAGTACTTC.

This clonotype was seen ten or more times. The gene calls are TRBV7-2 and TRBJ1-4, with D tentatively TRBD1 (5 bases). The CDR3 has 13 amino acids. Trimming stripped 5 bases from V and 8 bases from J, with 12 bases between. Germline V gene sequence: CDR1 SGHTA, CDR2 FQGNSA. CDR3 nucleotides: TGTGCCAGCAGCATACGGGGGAAGGAAAAACTGTTTTTT. Protein product: CASSIRGKEKLFF.

This clonotype showed up just a few times. This rearrangement joins TRBV6-6 to TRBJ2-7; possible D gene TRBD1, 6 bases. This CDR3 is built from 12 residues. The germline V gene encodes CDR1 MNHNY and CDR2 SVGAGI (reference sequence). Trimming stripped 10 bases from V and 6 bases from J, with 16 bases between. The CDR3 DNA reads TGTGCCACCCGGGCCCGAGGGGGCGAGCAGTACTTC. Translated: CATRARGGEQYF.

The chain uses TRBV20-1 and TRBJ1-5, with a weak D call TRBD1 (5 bases). Per the germline V gene, CDR1 is DFQATT and CDR2 is SNEGSKA (reference sequence). The V end lost 3 bases, the J end lost 6 bases, and 12 bases lay between the germline ends. There are 13 residues in the CDR3. CDR3 sequence: CSARQTVPQPQHF. As DNA, the CDR3 is TGCAGTGCTAGGCAGACAGTACCTCAGCCCCAGCATTTT.

This clonotype was observed at least ten times. The gene calls are TRBV7-3 and TRBJ2-1, with 14 bases aligning to TRBD2. This CDR3 region has 14 residues. With 8 bases clipped from V and 8 bases from J, the junction kept 5 bases outside the gene matches. Germline values: CDR1 SGHTA, CDR2 FQGTGA. The CDR3 protein is CASARLAGGDEQFF. CDR3 DNA: TGTGCCAGCGCCAGACTAGCGGGGGGGGATGAGCAGTTCTTC.

This chain links TRBV6-6 with TRBJ2-1, with D uncertain. V lost 7 bases, J lost 6 bases, and 19 bases lay in between. Germline CDR1 is MNHNY and CDR2 is SVGAGI (reference sequence). The CDR3 totals 15 residues. The CDR3 reads CASTLDQALGNEQFF. The CDR3 DNA reads TGTGCCAGCACTCTGGACCAGGCGCTCGGCAATGAGCAGTTCTTC.

This rearrangement joins TRBV7-9 to TRBJ1-1, with 12 bases that match TRBD1. V gave up 5 bases and J gave up 5 bases; unmatched junction bases: 6. CDR3 length: 15 residues. CDR1 and CDR2 from the germline V gene are SEHNR and FQNEAQ (reference sequence). This CDR3 reads CASSLGDRGHTEAFF. The CDR3 DNA is TGTGCCAGCAGCCTAGGGGACAGGGGGCATACTGAAGCTTTCTTT. The complete variable domain, with remaining parts taken from reference TRBV7-9 and TRBJ1-1, reads DTGVSQNPRHKITKRGQNVTFRCDPISEHNRLYWYRQTLGQGPEFLTYFQNEAQLEKSRLLSDRFSAERPKGSFSTLEIQRTEQGDSAMYLCASSLGDRGHTEAFFGQGTRLTVV.

This clonotype was seen more than once but under ten times. J is TRBJ2-1 and V is TRBV7-8, with TRBD2 matching 12 bases. This CDR3 spans 19 amino acids. Per germline, CDR1 SGHVS and CDR2 FQNEAQ. The V segment lost 1 base and the J segment 0 bases; nucleotides outside the gene matches: 7. For the CDR3, the DNA is TGTGCCAGCAGCTTAGGTGGGCTAGCGGGGGGGAGCTCCTACAATGAGCAGTTCTTC. This codes for CASSLGGLAGGSSYNEQFF.

Comments on this clonotype: Its ends do not fully match the called genes, so a read error is possible. The chain has TRBV7-6 and TRBJ2-3; TRBD2 agrees at 9 bases. The germline V gene encodes CDR1 SGHVS and CDR2 FNYEAQ. This CDR3 contains 16 residues. The CDR3 DNA reads TGTGCCAGCAGCTTAGTGCCGGGACTAGCAACAGATCCGCAGTATTTT. Its protein product is CASSLVPGLATDPQYF.

This chain joins TRBV29-1 and TRBJ1-1; no clear D. CDR3 size: 11 residues. CDR1 is SQVTM and CDR2 is ANQGSEA in the germline V gene. The germline V and J ends were trimmed by 2 bases and 5 bases, with 6 bases remaining between them. The CDR3 nucleotides read TGCAGCGTTGAATCTGGTACTGAAGCTTTCTTT. Translating gives CSVESGTEAFF.

This sequence joins TRBV5-1 and TRBJ2-1; D is ambiguous. Trimming cost V 5 bases and J 4 bases, with 16 bases left between them. The CDR3 contains 15 residues. Germline assignment: CDR1 SGHRS and CDR2 YFSETQ. The CDR3 sequence is CASSLDAAGYNEQFF. The CDR3 DNA is TGCGCCAGCAGTCTGGATGCCGCTGGATACAATGAGCAGTTCTTC.

The table lists this clonotype with a few counts. The chain combines TRBV20-1 with TRBJ1-1; the D gene is possibly TRBD1 (6 bases). CDR3 size: 16 residues. Trimming removed 0 bases at V and 8 bases at J, with 22 bases between. CDR1 is DFQATT, CDR2 SNEGSKA, per germline (reference sequence). The CDR3 DNA sequence: TGCAGTGCTAGAGAGAAGGACGCAGGGGTGAGGAGCGAAGCTTTCTTT. As protein: CSAREKDAGVRSEAFF.

V usage is TRBV5-1 and J usage is TRBJ2-7; 9 bases agree with TRBD1. The CDR3 has 16 residues. The germline V gene has CDR1 SGHRS and CDR2 YFSETQ. The junction had 7 bases not matched to a gene; V was cut back by 0 bases and J by 3 bases. In DNA, the CDR3 is TGCGCCAGCAGCTTGGCCCATGGACAGGGGATCTACGAGCAGTACTTC. This sequence encodes CASSLAHGQGIYEQYF. The entire variable domain, with the rest obtained from reference TRBV5-1 and TRBJ2-7, is as follows: KAGVTQTPRYLIKTRGQQVTLSCSPISGHRSVSWYQQTPGQGLQFLFEYFSETQRNKGNFPGRFSGRQFSNSRSEMNVSTLELGDSALYLCASSLAHGQGIYEQYFGPGTRLTVT.

With regard to this clonotype: This may stem from a read error, because a much larger clone lies one nucleotide away. The chain has TRBV28 and TRBJ1-6; D not certain. Germline V lookup: CDR1 MDHEN, CDR2 SYDVKM. The CDR3 is 14 amino acids. The CDR3 DNA reads as TGTGCCAGCACGGAGGTCTCCTATAATTCACCCCTCCAATTT. Its protein product is CASTEVSYNSPLQF.

The chain couples TRBV12-3 or TRBV12-4 to TRBJ2-7, with a weak D call TRBD1 (7 bases). Deletions cut 6 bases from V and 2 bases from J, with 14 bases between. The length of the CDR3 is 14 residues. The CDR3 loop reads CASRNQGGTYEQYF. CDR3 DNA sequence: TGTGCCAGCAGGAATCAGGGGGGAACCTACGAGCAGTACTTC.